This T cell receptor (beta chain) was recovered during a study of blood T cells in healthy people across ages. On the study more broadly: Through template switching, about one barcoded beta molecule was captured per two T cells, as measured in model experiments.

CDR1 is SGHDN and CDR2 is FVKESK in the germline V gene. The CDR3 is 13 amino acids. The germline V and J ends were trimmed by 5 bases and 3 bases, with 11 bases remaining between them. This clonotype has just a few counts. Primed by a sample-barcoded 5' primer and a J-beta primer mix, a second PCR proceeded for roughly 6 to 12 cycles. TCRdb called the 5' RACE reads again in MiXCR, with one record for every CDR3 protein. The data show 1.8 million or so distinct CDR3 sequences, roughly two fifths seen once. Each of the donors had roughly 9.7 milliliters of peripheral blood drawn into EDTA-treated Vacutainer tubes.

The chain combines TRBV14 with TRBJ2-7; D not certain. The sample taken for sequencing was blood. The receptor's source is a human donor in good health. The CDR3, as DNA: TGTGCCAGCAGCACCGGGCCTTACTACGAGCAGTACTTC. Its translation is CASSTGPYYEQYF.